These 21 T cell receptor beta chains were all obtained from the same sample, sequenced in a study of shared clonotypes between healthy human individuals. Here immunoSEQ multiplex PCR was the method, and the copy in TCRdb shows in-frame clones only, minus some. The top ten hold 0.13% of the sample, which has about 2 million clones, 90% to 95% seen once. The sample comprised naive CD4+ T cells sorted from blood. Specified subset: CD45RA+ positively selected. The origin of the receptors is a young man in good health.

This chain connects TRBV6-5 to TRBJ2-3; 9 bases line up with TRBD2. V was pared by 8 bases and J by 4 bases, with 7 bases of the junction left unmatched. In germline, CDR1 is MNHEY, CDR2 SVGAGI. This CDR3 is built from 14 residues. The CDR3 here is CASYSGGRPDTQYF. The DNA for the CDR3 is TGTGCCAGCTACAGCGGGGGGCGCCCAGATACGCAGTATTTT.

J is TRBJ2-7 and V is TRBV4-1; the D call may be TRBD1 or TRBD2 (5 bases each). Germline V lookup: CDR1 MGHRA, CDR2 YSYEKL. The CDR3 runs 15 residues. Trimming pared 0 bases from V and 3 bases from J, leaving 12 bases between. Here the CDR3 reads CASSQEVGEGYEQYF. The CDR3 DNA follows: TGCGCCAGCAGCCAAGAGGTGGGGGAAGGCTACGAGCAGTACTTC.

The rearrangement uses TRBV5-4 and TRBJ1-5; 11 bases line up with TRBD1. V was clipped by 3 bases and J by 7 bases; unmatched bases: 12. CDR3 size: 17 residues. Per germline, CDR1 SGHNT and CDR2 YYREEE (reference sequence). CDR3 sequence (DNA): TGTGCCAGCAGCTCCTATCCGGGACAGGGGGAAGGACAGCCCCAGCATTTT. Its protein product is CASSSYPGQGEGQPQHF.

The chain combines TRBV5-6 with TRBJ1-4; D is undetermined. V was pared by 2 bases and J by 4 bases, with 9 bases between. This CDR3 has 14 amino acids. CDR1 and CDR2 from the germline V gene are SGHDT and YYEEEE. The CDR3 DNA is TGTGCCAGCAGCTTTTACCGGAATAATGAAAAACTGTTTTTT. It encodes CASSFYRNNEKLFF.

The chain employs TRBV27 and TRBJ1-2, with 7 positions matching TRBD1. V trimming: 3 bases; J trimming: 4 bases; junction bases outside the gene matches: 5. Germline CDR1 and CDR2: MNHEY and SMNVEV (reference sequence). The CDR3 totals 14 residues. The CDR3 region has the DNA TGTGCCAGCAGTTTTCAAGGGGGCTCCTATGGCTACACCTTC. Protein sequence: CASSFQGGSYGYTF.

Worth noting for this clone: The sample contains more than one DNA sequence encoding this CDR3. This chain joins TRBV6-5 and TRBJ1-1; D not resolved. Germline-derived CDR1 and CDR2 are MNHEY and SVGAGI. With 4 bases removed from V and 4 bases from J, the gap between germline ends came to 7 bases. The CDR3 is made up of 12 amino acids. CDR3 in amino acids: CASSSAGTEAFF. The CDR3 DNA follows: TGTGCCAGCAGTTCAGCGGGCACTGAAGCTTTCTTT.

This chain uses TRBV13 with TRBJ1-5; TRBD1 matches at 7 bases. V lost 10 bases and J lost 0; bases outside the gene matches: 6. CDR1 PRHDT and CDR2 FYEKMQ come from the germline V gene (reference sequence). The CDR3 consists of 14 residues. The CDR3 bases are TGTGCCACCCAAAGACAGGGTAGCAATCAGCCCCAGCATTTT. It is translated as CATQRQGSNQPQHF.

This clone has only one observation. The rearrangement uses TRBV30 and TRBJ1-4; D may be TRBD1 (6 bases). This CDR3 contains 13 residues. Trimming took 4 bases from V and 7 from J, leaving 13 bases between them. CDR1 and CDR2 from the germline V gene are GTSNPN and SVGIG (reference sequence). Written as DNA, the CDR3 is TGTGCCTGGAATGGGGGCCCGATTGAAAAACTGTTTTTT. As protein: CAWNGGPIEKLFF.

CDR3 sequence (DNA): TGTGCCAGCAGTGAAGTGCAGGGCGTCTACGAGCAGTACTTC. This sequence encodes CASSEVQGVYEQYF. The chain combines TRBV6-1 with TRBJ2-7; tentatively, D is TRBD1 (5 bases). Per germline, CDR1 MNHNS and CDR2 SASEGT. Trimming removed 1 base from V and 3 bases from J, with 10 bases in between. CDR3 length: 14 residues.

The chain carries TRBV6-1 and TRBJ2-7, with 10 bases identical to TRBD1. Per germline, CDR1 MNHNS and CDR2 SASEGT. The CDR3 covers 15 residues. V was clipped by 0 bases and J by 3 bases; unmatched bases: 2. This chain's CDR3 is CASSEATGGNYEQYF. As DNA, the CDR3 is TGTGCCAGCAGTGAAGCGACAGGGGGCAACTACGAGCAGTACTTC.

The rearrangement joins TRBV6-6 to TRBJ1-1; no clear D. V lost 8 bases, J lost 4 bases, and 8 bases lay in between. The CDR3 consists of 11 residues. Germline CDR1 MNHNY, CDR2 SVGAGI (reference sequence). The CDR3, as DNA: TGTGCCAGCGTTAGGGTCACTGAAGCTTTCTTT. Its translation: CASVRVTEAFF.

This chain joins TRBV10-3 and TRBJ2-5, with 12 bases lining up with TRBD2. Looked up from germline, CDR1 is ENHRY and CDR2 is SYGVKD. Germline trimming cut 10 bases from V and 5 bases from J; bases unmatched to any gene: 5. The CDR3 runs to 13 residues. The CDR3 coding sequence is TGTGCCACCGGGACTAGCGGGTGGGAGACCCAGTACTTC. Protein sequence: CATGTSGWETQYF.

This clone occurred many times. This rearrangement joins TRBV28 to TRBJ1-6, with D tentatively TRBD1 (5 bases). Trimming took 4 bases from V and 9 from J, leaving 19 bases between them. This CDR3 contains 16 residues. Per the germline V gene, CDR1 is MDHEN and CDR2 is SYDVKM. CDR3 in amino acids: CASSSSPGYQGSPLHF. In DNA form, the CDR3 reads TGTGCCAGCAGTTCCTCTCCAGGGTACCAGGGTTCACCCCTCCACTTT.

The chain is built from TRBV18 and TRBJ2-7, with 7 nucleotides matching TRBD1. V trimming: 6 bases; J trimming: 6 bases; junction bases outside the gene matches: 8. The germline gives CDR1 KGHSH, CDR2 LQKENI. This CDR3 region has 13 residues. CDR3 loop: CASSPTTGVEQYF. The CDR3 DNA follows: TGTGCCAGCTCTCCAACTACAGGGGTCGAGCAGTACTTC.

This CDR3 reads CASSEAGGLQETQYF. CDR3 DNA sequence: TGTGCCAGCAGTGAAGCAGGGGGACTTCAAGAGACCCAGTACTTC. The chain couples TRBV6-1 to TRBJ2-5, with D perhaps assigned TRBD1 or TRBD2 (6 bases each). This CDR3 contains 15 residues. Between the trimmed V and J ends, which lost 0 bases and 2 bases, there was a span of 10 bases. Looked up from germline, CDR1 is MNHNS and CDR2 is SASEGT.

The V and J genes are TRBV20-1 and TRBJ1-4; D call uncertain. V dropped 3 bases and J dropped 7 bases, with 6 bases sitting between them. CDR1 is DFQATT and CDR2 is SNEGSKA in the germline V gene (reference sequence). CDR3 size: 11 residues. CDR3 residues: CSASQLEKLFF. CDR3 coding DNA: TGCAGTGCTAGTCAACTTGAAAAACTGTTTTTT.

The chain recombines TRBV27 with TRBJ1-5; perhaps TRBD1 as D (6 bases). CDR3 length equals 15 residues. Germline loops: CDR1 MNHEY, CDR2 SMNVEV (reference sequence). Trimming cost V 3 bases and J 6 bases, with 15 bases left between them. CDR3 sequence (DNA): TGTGCCAGCAGTTTGTTAGGAGGGGGAAGTCAGCCCCAGCATTTT. Protein product: CASSLLGGGSQPQHF.

V usage is TRBV2 and J usage is TRBJ1-2; D not certain. The V gene's germline CDR1 is SNHLY and CDR2 FYNNEI. The CDR3 has 14 residues. With 7 bases removed from V and 1 base from J, the gap between germline ends came to 13 bases. The CDR3 loop reads CASNLDGLNYGYTF. The CDR3 nucleotides read TGTGCCAGCAACCTGGACGGTCTTAACTATGGCTACACCTTC.

The chain recombines TRBV6-5 with TRBJ2-1; D is uncertain. CDR1 is MNHEY, CDR2 SVGAGI, per germline. The ends were cut back, 1 base at V and 8 bases at J, with 15 bases in the middle. The CDR3 covers 15 residues. This CDR3 is CASSYYPGERYEQFF. The CDR3 coding sequence is TGTGCCAGCAGTTACTACCCAGGCGAGAGGTATGAGCAGTTCTTC.

This clone was detected once. V and J are TRBV18 and TRBJ1-1, with D unresolved. The germline V and J ends were trimmed by 4 bases and 1 base, with 13 bases remaining between them. The CDR3 has 15 amino acids. Germline CDR1 KGHSH, CDR2 LQKENI. The CDR3 DNA reads as TGTGCCAGCTCACGATGGACGACGGAGAACACTGAAGCTTTCTTT. Translated, it gives CASSRWTTENTEAFF.

V gene TRBV30 combines with J gene TRBJ1-3, with D perhaps TRBD1 (5 bases). Between the trimmed V and J ends, which lost 3 bases and 2 bases, there was a span of 11 bases. The CDR3 loop spans 14 amino acids. Germline V gene data show CDR1 as GTSNPN and CDR2 as SVGIG (reference sequence). CDR3 in amino acids: CAWSLGGAGNTIYF. As DNA, the CDR3 is TGTGCCTGGAGCCTGGGAGGGGCTGGAAACACCATATATTTT.